This T cell receptor (beta chain) was documented in a study of blood T cells in healthy people across ages. Study at large: When template switching was applied, about one barcoded beta molecule was captured per two T cells.

Alongside a J-beta primer mix, a sample-barcoded 5' primer served in a second PCR lasting about 7 to 12 cycles. Using its own MiXCR run on the 5' RACE reads, TCRdb lists one record per CDR3 protein. The sample includes roughly 790,000 distinct CDR3 sequences, roughly 43% of them seen just once. This CDR3 is built from 16 residues. Between the trimmed V and J ends, which lost 0 bases and 2 bases, there was a span of 13 bases. The germline gives CDR1 MGHRA, CDR2 YSYEKL. The sequence was obtained from a woman aged 55-70 years in good health. Sequences were obtained from blood. This sequence joins TRBV4-1 and TRBJ1-2; D uncertain. The CDR3 sequence: CASSQDSQETNYGYTF. The CDR3 DNA sequence: TGCGCCAGCAGCCAAGATAGCCAGGAGACAAACTATGGCTACACCTTC.